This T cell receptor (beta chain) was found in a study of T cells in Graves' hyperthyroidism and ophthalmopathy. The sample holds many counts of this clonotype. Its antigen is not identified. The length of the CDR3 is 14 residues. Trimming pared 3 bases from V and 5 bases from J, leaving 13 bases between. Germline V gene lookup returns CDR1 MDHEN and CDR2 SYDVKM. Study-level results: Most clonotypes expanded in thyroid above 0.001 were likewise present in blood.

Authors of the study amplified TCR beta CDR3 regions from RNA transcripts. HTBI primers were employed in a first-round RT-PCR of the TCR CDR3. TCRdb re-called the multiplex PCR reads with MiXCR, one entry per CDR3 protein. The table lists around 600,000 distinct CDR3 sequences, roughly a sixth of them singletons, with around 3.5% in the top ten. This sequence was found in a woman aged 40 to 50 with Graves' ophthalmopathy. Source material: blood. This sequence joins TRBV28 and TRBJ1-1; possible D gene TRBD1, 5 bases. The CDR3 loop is CASSFGGVETEAFF. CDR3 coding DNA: TGTGCCAGCAGTTTCGGGGGGGTCGAAACTGAAGCTTTCTTT.